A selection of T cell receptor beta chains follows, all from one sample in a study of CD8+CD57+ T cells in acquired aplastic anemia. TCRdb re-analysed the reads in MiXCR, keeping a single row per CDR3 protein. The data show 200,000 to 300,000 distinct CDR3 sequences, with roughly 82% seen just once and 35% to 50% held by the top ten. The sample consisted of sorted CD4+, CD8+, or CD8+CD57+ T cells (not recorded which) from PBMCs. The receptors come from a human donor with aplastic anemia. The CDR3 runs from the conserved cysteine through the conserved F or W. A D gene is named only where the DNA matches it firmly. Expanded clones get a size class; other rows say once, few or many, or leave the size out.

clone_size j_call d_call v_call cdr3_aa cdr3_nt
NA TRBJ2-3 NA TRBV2 CASGGGGAATTYF TGTGCCAGCGGGGGGGGGGGCGCGGCTACGACGTATTTT
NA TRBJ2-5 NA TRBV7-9 CASSSRLGGESEQF TGTGCCAGCAGCTCCCGACTGGGCGGGGAGAGCGAGCAGTTC
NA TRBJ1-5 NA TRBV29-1 CSVRAGNQPQHF TGCAGCGTTCGGGCCGGGAATCAGCCCCAGCATTTT
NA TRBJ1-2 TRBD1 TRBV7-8 CASSLRDRRVAHGYTF TGTGCCAGCAGCTTACGGGACAGGCGCGTGGCCCATGGCTACACCTTC
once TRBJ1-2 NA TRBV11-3 CASSLYLRDYGYTF TGTGCCAGCAGCCTATATCTGAGAGACTATGGCTACACCTTC
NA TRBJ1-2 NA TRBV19 CASSIASEASNEQTF TGTGCCAGCAGTATAGCTAGCGAAGCCAGCAATGAGCAGACCTTC
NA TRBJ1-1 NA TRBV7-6 CASSLDETQYTEPVF TGTGCCAGCAGCCTGGATGAGACCCAGTACACCGAGCCAGTCTTT
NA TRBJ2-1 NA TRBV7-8 CASSLAGGTDAQFF TGTGCCAGCAGCTTAGCGGGAGGTACCGATGCGCAGTTTTTC
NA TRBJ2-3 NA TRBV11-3 CASSLDSRGGDTQYF TGTGCCAGCAGCTTGGATAGCAGAGGCGGAGATACGCAGTATTTT
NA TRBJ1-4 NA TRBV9 CAISECYGEQINEKLFF TGTGCCATCAGTGAGTGTTACGGAGAACAAATTAATGAAAAACTGTTTTTT
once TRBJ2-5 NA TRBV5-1 CATSWGRGQETQYF TGCGCCACCAGCTGGGGCCGCGGGCAAGAGACCCAGTACTTC
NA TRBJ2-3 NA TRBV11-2 CASSGYGYTDTQYF TGTGCCAGCAGCGGTTATGGCTACACCGATACGCAGTATTTT
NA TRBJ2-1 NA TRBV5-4 CASSLQSDEQFF TGTGCCAGCAGCTTACAGAGCGATGAGCAGTTCTTC
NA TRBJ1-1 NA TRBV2 CASTTEGGRNTEAFF TGTGCCAGCACCACCGAGGGGGGCCGGAACACTGAAGCTTTCTTT
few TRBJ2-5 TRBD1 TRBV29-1 CSVGQGARETQYF TGCAGCGTGGGACAGGGGGCGCGGGAGACCCAGTACTTC
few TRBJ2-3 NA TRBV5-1 CASSDYSIPTTQYF TGTGCCAGCAGCGATTACAGCATCCCCACTACGCAGTATTTT
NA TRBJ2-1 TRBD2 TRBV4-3 CASSESSSGTYNEQFF TGCGCCAGCAGTGAGTCCTCTAGCGGGACCTACAATGAGCAGTTCTTC
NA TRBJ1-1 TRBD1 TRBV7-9 CASSVAGGQGGHTEAFF TGTGCCAGCAGCGTAGCGGGAGGACAGGGAGGACACACTGAAGCTTTCTTT
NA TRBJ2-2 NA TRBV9 CASSVTMTGELFF TGTGCCAGCAGCGTTACGATGACCGGGGAGCTGTTTTTT
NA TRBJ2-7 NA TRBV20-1 CSADYEQYF TGCAGTGCCGATTACGAGCAGTACTTC
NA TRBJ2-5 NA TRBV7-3 CASSRQANGTKETQYF TGTGCCAGCTCAAGACAGGCCAACGGGACAAAAGAGACCCAGTACTTC
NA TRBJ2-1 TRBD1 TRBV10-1 CASSGDRGRTEQFF TGCGCCAGCAGTGGGGACAGGGGGCGTACTGAGCAGTTCTTC
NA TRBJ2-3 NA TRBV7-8 CASRYAGRDTQYF TGTGCCAGCAGGTACGCGGGGAGAGATACTCAGTATTTT